The present T cell receptor beta chain was sequenced within a study of shared clonotypes between healthy human individuals. Study-level findings and limits: Though the depth was large, rarefaction showed that sorted-subset sequencing was incomplete. Unshared clonotypes carried lower generation probabilities than those common to all four donors.

Of note for this clone: Its antigen is undetermined.

CD45RO+ cells plus CCR7-negative CD45RA+ TemRA cells formed CD8 memory. Trimming took 5 bases from V and 4 from J, leaving 20 bases between them. The CDR3 totals 17 residues. The germline V gene encodes CDR1 WSHSY and CDR2 SAAADI. The table came from immunoSEQ multiplex PCR; TCRdb's copy has only in-frame clones and leaves some out. There are approximately 110,000 clones in the sample; about 72% occur only once, and approximately 25% lies in the top ten. The receptor comes from a young woman in good health. This chain connects TRBV10-2 to TRBJ1-4, with D possibly being TRBD1 (5 bases). Sequencing input: memory CD8+ T cells sorted from blood. Described subset: CD45RO+ cells pooled with CCR7-negative TemRA cells. The CDR3 sequence: CASSLLKIQGINEKLFF. In DNA form, the CDR3 reads TGCGCCAGCAGTCTACTAAAAATCCAGGGTATTAATGAAAAACTGTTTTTT.